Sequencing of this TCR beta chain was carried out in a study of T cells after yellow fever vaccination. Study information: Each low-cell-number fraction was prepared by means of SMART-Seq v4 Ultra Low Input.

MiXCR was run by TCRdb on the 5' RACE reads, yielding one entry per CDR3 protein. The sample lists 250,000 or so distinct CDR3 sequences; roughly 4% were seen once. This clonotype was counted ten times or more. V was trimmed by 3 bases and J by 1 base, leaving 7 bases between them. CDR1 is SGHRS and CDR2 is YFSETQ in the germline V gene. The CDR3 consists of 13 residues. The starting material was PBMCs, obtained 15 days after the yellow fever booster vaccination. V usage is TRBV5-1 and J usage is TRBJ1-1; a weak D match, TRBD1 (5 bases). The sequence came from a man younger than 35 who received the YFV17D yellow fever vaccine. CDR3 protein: CASSWTQNTEAFF. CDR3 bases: TGCGCCAGCAGCTGGACACAGAACACTGAAGCTTTCTTT.